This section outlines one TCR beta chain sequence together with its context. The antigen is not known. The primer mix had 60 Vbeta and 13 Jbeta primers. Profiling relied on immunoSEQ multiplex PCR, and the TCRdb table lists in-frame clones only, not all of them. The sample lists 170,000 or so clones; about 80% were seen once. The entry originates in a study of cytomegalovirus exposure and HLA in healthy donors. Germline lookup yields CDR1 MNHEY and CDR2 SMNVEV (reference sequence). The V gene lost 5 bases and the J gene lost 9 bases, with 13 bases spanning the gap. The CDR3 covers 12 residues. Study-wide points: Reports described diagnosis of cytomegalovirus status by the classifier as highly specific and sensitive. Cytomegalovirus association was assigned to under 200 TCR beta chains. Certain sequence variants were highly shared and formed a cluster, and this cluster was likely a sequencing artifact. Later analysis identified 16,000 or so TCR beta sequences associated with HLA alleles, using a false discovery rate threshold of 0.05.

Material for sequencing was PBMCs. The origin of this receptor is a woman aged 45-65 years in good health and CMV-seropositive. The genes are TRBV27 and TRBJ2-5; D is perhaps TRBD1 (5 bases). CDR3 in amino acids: CASSQRVGAQYF. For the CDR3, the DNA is TGTGCCAGCAGTCAACGGGTAGGGGCCCAGTACTTC.